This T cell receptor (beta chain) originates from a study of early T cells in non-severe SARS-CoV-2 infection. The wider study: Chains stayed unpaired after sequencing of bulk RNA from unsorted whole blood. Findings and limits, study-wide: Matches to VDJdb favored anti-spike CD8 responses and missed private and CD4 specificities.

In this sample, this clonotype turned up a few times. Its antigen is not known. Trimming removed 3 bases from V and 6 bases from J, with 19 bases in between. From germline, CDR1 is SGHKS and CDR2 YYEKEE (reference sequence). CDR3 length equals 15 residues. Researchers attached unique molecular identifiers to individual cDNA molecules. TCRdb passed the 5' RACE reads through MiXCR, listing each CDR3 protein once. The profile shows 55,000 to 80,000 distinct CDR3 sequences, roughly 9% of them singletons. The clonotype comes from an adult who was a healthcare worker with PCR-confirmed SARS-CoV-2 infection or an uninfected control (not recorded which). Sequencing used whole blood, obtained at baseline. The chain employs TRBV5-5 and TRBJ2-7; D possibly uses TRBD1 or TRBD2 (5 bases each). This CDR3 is CASSSTPEGTGEQYF. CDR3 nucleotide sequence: TGTGCCAGCAGCTCCACACCAGAGGGGACGGGCGAGCAGTACTTC.